This T cell receptor beta chain came from a study of T cell responses to AZD1222 COVID-19 vaccine. Findings of the study overall: No day 14 peak samples; only post-peak repertoires were characterized. Across spike, vaccine-associated CD4 TCRs were found, dominant at 160-218 and 743-854.

Clones were read by immunoSEQ multiplex PCR, and TCRdb kept only the in-frame ones, dropping some. Of 150,000 or so clones in the sample, 80% to 95% were seen once. Germline V lookup: CDR1 SQVTM, CDR2 ANQGSEA. The CDR3 is 13 amino acids. With respect to this clone: What it binds is unknown.

The chain links TRBV29-1 to TRBJ1-1; 7 bases agree with TRBD1. The TCR originated in an adult in good health. The specimen comprised peripheral blood, sampled on day 0 of AZD1222 vaccination. In nucleotides, the CDR3 is TGCAGTCTTACAGGGGACCCCTCCACTGAAGCTTTCTTT. It codes for CSLTGDPSTEAFF. The whole variable domain, remainder taken from reference TRBV29-1 and TRBJ1-1, is SAVISQKPSRDICQRGTSLTIQCQVDSQVTMMFWYRQQPGQSLTLIATANQGSEATYESGFVIDKFPISRPNLTFSTLTVSNMSPEDSSIYLCSLTGDPSTEAFFGQGTRLTVV.